This T cell receptor (beta chain) was documented in a study of blood T cell repertoires in COVID-19. The V and J ends lost 3 bases and 4 bases respectively, with 15 bases between them. In germline, CDR1 is GTSNPN, CDR2 SVGIG (reference sequence). The CDR3 runs to 14 residues. Per the original methods: Reference gene primer amplification in the assay estimated nucleated cell counts. Profiling relied on immunoSEQ multiplex PCR, and the TCRdb table lists in-frame clones only, not all of them. V, J and clone size are taken as reported in that table, and D and trimming were inferred from the DNA itself. The profile shows over 150,000 clones, 90% of them singletons. This clone was observed once.

V gene TRBV30 combines with J gene TRBJ1-1, with a possible D match to TRBD1 (5 bases). The sample was peripheral blood. This clonotype originated in a man aged 45-65 years with acute or convalescent COVID-19. The CDR3 loop reads CAWRERQILTEAFF. DNA of the CDR3: TGTGCCTGGAGAGAGAGACAGATTCTCACTGAAGCTTTCTTT. Full variable domain (outside the CDR3, taken from reference TRBV30 and TRBJ1-1): SQTIHQWPATLVQPVGSPLSLECTVEGTSNPNLYWYRQAAGRGLQLLFYSVGIGQISSEVPQNLSASRPQDRQFILSSKKLLLSDSGFYLCAWRERQILTEAFFGQGTRLTVV.